The clone carrying this TCR beta chain was found a few times. Its antigen is still unknown. V was cut by 4 bases and J by 6 bases, with 15 bases left in between. The CDR3 loop spans 14 amino acids. The germline CDR1 and CDR2 sequences are LNHDA and SQIVND (reference sequence). This record belongs to a study of cytomegalovirus exposure and HLA in healthy donors. The study, taken as a whole, reports: Presence/absence comparisons presumed near-even sequencing depth among donors. Follow-up analysis seemed to connect common viral pathogens with several of the most significant clusters identified.

60 Vbeta and 13 Jbeta primers were used in PCR. The method was immunoSEQ multiplex PCR; TCRdb's version includes in-frame clones alone and lacks a portion of them. The data contain 65,000 to 95,000 clones, 75% of them singletons. Sequences were obtained from PBMCs. The chain recombines TRBV19 with TRBJ1-2; D ambiguous. This TCR derives from a man between 65 and 80 years old in good health and CMV-seronegative. The CDR3 is CASSSVRSGNGYTF. Written as DNA, the CDR3 is TGTGCCAGTAGTAGCGTCCGCTCGGGGAATGGCTACACCTTC.